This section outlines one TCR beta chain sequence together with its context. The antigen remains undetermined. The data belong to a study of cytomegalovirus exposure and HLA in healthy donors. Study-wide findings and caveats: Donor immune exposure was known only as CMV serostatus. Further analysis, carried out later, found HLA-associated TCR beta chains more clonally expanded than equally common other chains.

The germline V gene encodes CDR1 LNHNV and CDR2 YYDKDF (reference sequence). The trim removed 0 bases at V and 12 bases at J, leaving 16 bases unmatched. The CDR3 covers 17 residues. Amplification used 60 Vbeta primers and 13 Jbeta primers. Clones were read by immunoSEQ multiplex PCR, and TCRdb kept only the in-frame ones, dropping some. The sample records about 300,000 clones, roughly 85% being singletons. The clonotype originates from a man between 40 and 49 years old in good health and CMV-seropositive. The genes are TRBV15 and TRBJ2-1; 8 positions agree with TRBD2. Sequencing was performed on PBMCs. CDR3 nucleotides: TGTGCCACCAGCAGAGAGATCGCGGGAGGTGGGTCCGCTGGGCAGTTCTTC. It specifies CATSREIAGGGSAGQFF.